This TCR beta chain was retrieved from a study of cytomegalovirus exposure and HLA in healthy donors. On the study more broadly: Genotyping of roughly 400 donors showed that around 86% belonged to the Caucasian-associated ancestry cluster. General study findings and limits: Most TCR beta V segments were productive about 90% or about 30% of the time in an earlier analysis.

Researchers ran the PCR with 60 Vbeta and 13 Jbeta primers. The data were produced by immunoSEQ multiplex PCR, yet TCRdb's version contains in-frame clones alone and is incomplete. The repertoire table contains about 140,000 clones. As concerns this clone: Its antigen is not identified.

Germline V CDR1 and CDR2: SQVTM, ANQGSEA. The length of the CDR3 is 16 residues. J was trimmed by 2 bases and V by 0 bases; bases with no gene match: 9. Donors were nominally healthy when sampled, though unrecorded immune exposures were likely. The material sequenced was PBMCs. The source of this sequence is a man aged 40-55 years in good health and CMV-seronegative. J is TRBJ2-5 and V is TRBV29-1, with 7 bases aligning to TRBD2. This CDR3 is CSVEDQHRTSQETQYF. CDR3 sequence (DNA): TGCAGCGTTGAAGATCAACATAGGACTAGTCAAGAGACCCAGTACTTC.